The clone carrying this T cell receptor (beta chain) occurred many times. The CDR3 extends over 15 amino acids. Trimming stripped 8 bases from V and 10 bases from J, with 23 bases between. In germline, CDR1 is LNHNV, CDR2 YYDKDF (reference sequence). TCR beta CDR3 regions were amplified from RNA transcripts. With the HTBI primer set, the TCR CDR3 went through a first round of RT-PCR. One entry per CDR3 protein results from TCRdb running MiXCR on the multiplex PCR reads. The profile covers roughly 350,000 distinct CDR3 sequences, with around 14% appearing a single time and 20% to 25% taken by the ten largest. This sample was included in a study of T cells in Graves' hyperthyroidism and ophthalmopathy.

The sequence was collected from a young woman with Graves' hyperthyroidism. The chain has TRBV15 and TRBJ1-4; TRBD1 is a possible D gene (5 bases). The sequenced sample consisted of blood. The CDR3 DNA reads as TGTGCCACCCGAACCGCAACAGCCTCGGGGGGAAAACTGTTTTTT. Amino acids: CATRTATASGGKLFF.